The 32 T cell receptor beta chains in this list originate from one sample, sequenced in a study of T cells in localized non-small cell lung cancer. The data were produced by immunoSEQ multiplex PCR, yet TCRdb's version contains in-frame clones alone and is incomplete. Among about 33,000 clones listed, 90% were seen once. Here the sequenced sample was peripheral blood, taken before any cancer treatment. These receptor sequences come from a man aged 40 to 75 with stage I lung adenocarcinoma.

A few counts support this clone. The CDR3 DNA is TGTGCCAGCTCACGCCGGGACAGCTTATCGAGCTCTGGGGCCAACGTCCTGACTTTC. Its translation is CASSRRDSLSSSGANVLTF. This chain connects TRBV18 to TRBJ2-6; 7 bases match TRBD1. This CDR3 has 19 amino acids. CDR1 KGHSH and CDR2 LQKENI come from the germline V gene. The junction had 12 bases not matched to a gene; V was cut back by 4 bases and J by 0 bases.

This sequence joins TRBV19 and TRBJ2-3; no reliable D call. Germline V gene sequence: CDR1 LNHDA, CDR2 SQIVND (reference sequence). This CDR3 is built from 13 residues. The germline V and J ends were trimmed by 7 bases and 0 bases, with 8 bases remaining between them. The DNA for the CDR3 is TGTGCCAGTACCCATCCTAGCACAGATACGCAGTATTTT. Its translation is CASTHPSTDTQYF.

V gene TRBV9 combines with J gene TRBJ2-2, with D perhaps assigned TRBD1 or TRBD2 (7 bases each). The CDR3 has 15 residues. Germline loops: CDR1 SGDLS, CDR2 YYNGEE. With 4 bases removed from V and 7 bases from J, the gap between germline ends came to 17 bases. Here the CDR3 DNA reads TGTGCCAGCAGCTCAGGGGGGGGAATAAGCGGGGAGCTGTTTTTT. Its protein is CASSSGGGISGELFF.

The chain has TRBV5-5 and TRBJ1-5; the match to TRBD1 covers 9 bases. The CDR3 has 16 amino acids. The V gene's germline CDR1 is SGHKS and CDR2 YYEKEE (reference sequence). V shed 4 bases, J shed 6 bases, and the junction held 11 bases outside the gene matches. CDR3 sequence: CASSADRGRVGQPQHF. In DNA form, the CDR3 reads TGTGCCAGCAGCGCGGACAGGGGCCGGGTGGGTCAGCCCCAGCATTTT.

V is TRBV9 and J is TRBJ2-7; D is unresolved. CDR1 is SGDLS and CDR2 is YYNGEE in the germline V gene. Deletions cut 1 base from V and 1 base from J, with 9 bases between. The CDR3 is 14 amino acids. CDR3 residues: CASSVTPGSYEQYF. For the CDR3, the DNA is TGTGCCAGCAGCGTAACCCCTGGTTCCTACGAGCAGTACTTC.

This clone was picked up one time. No DNA is shown, since the ends of the CDR3 on it are uncertain; the CDR3 is the one TCRdb lists. The rearrangement links TRBV6-1 to TRBJ1-1; TRBD1 is taken as the D call from the table, unchecked against the DNA. Germline CDR1 is MNHNS and CDR2 is SASEGT. With termini counted, the CDR3 has 15 amino acids. The chain's CDR3 is CASSGFGQGNTEASF.

This clone was detected once. The chain employs TRBV28 and TRBJ2-5; D is perhaps TRBD2 (5 bases). Trimming pared 7 bases from V and 5 bases from J, leaving 11 bases between. Germline V gives CDR1 MDHEN, CDR2 SYDVKM. The CDR3 totals 12 residues. The CDR3, as DNA: TGTGCCAGCACGGCGGGCGGCGAGACCCAGTACTTC. It codes for CASTAGGETQYF.

V gene TRBV11-2 combines with J gene TRBJ2-7, with D tentatively TRBD1 or TRBD2 (5 bases each). Trimming pared 3 bases from V and 2 bases from J, leaving 5 bases between. Germline V CDR1 and CDR2: SGHAT, FQNNGV. The length of the CDR3 is 12 residues. The CDR3 is CASSLGAYEQYF. The CDR3 DNA reads as TGTGCCAGCAGCTTGGGGGCCTACGAGCAGTACTTC.

The chain has TRBV6-5 and TRBJ2-7; the match to TRBD2 covers 8 bases. The germline CDR1 and CDR2 sequences are MNHEY and SVGAGI. V dropped 6 bases and J dropped 6; count of bases not matched to a gene: 7. The CDR3 is 13 amino acids. In DNA form, the CDR3 reads TGTGCCAGCAGCCGACCCGGGAGGGTCGAGCAGTACTTC. Amino acids: CASSRPGRVEQYF.

The CDR3 bases are TGTGCCAGCAGTTACGACAGTGGATCTGCGGAGACCCAGTACTTC. Translated, it gives CASSYDSGSAETQYF. This rearrangement joins TRBV2 to TRBJ2-5; possible D gene TRBD1, 5 bases. V shed 5 bases and J shed 5 bases, with 18 bases lying between them. This CDR3 contains 15 residues. The germline CDR1 and CDR2 sequences are SNHLY and FYNNEI. Filled out from reference TRBV2 and TRBJ2-5, the complete variable domain reads EPEVTQTPSHQVTQMGQEVILRCVPISNHLYFYWYRQILGQKVEFLVSFYNNEISEKSEIFDDQFSVERPDGSNFTLKIRSTKLEDSAMYFCASSYDSGSAETQYFGPGTRLLVL.

V gene TRBV7-2 combines with J gene TRBJ2-5; 9 bases fit TRBD2. The CDR3 runs to 15 residues. The junction had 1 base not matched to a gene; V was cut back by 1 base and J by 1 base. Germline-derived CDR1 and CDR2 are SGHTA and FQGNSA. The CDR3 DNA reads TGTGCCAGCAGCTTAGGCGGGGGGGGCCAAGAGACCCAGTACTTC. This translates into CASSLGGGGQETQYF.

The V and J genes are TRBV10-2 and TRBJ1-1; D uncertain. CDR3 size: 15 residues. Trimming removed 0 bases from V and 5 bases from J, with 13 bases in between. In germline, CDR1 is WSHSY, CDR2 SAAADI. CDR3 coding DNA: TGCGCCAGCAGTGAGTCTGGTGCGGGGTTAACTGAAGCTTTCTTT. This gives the protein CASSESGAGLTEAFF.

The V call is TRBV4-1, the J call TRBJ2-7; D may match TRBD1 or TRBD2 (5 bases each). CDR1 MGHRA and CDR2 YSYEKL come from the germline V gene. The CDR3 sequence is 17 residues long. Trimming pared 1 base from V and 4 bases from J, leaving 20 bases between. The CDR3 spells CASSQAGRVPSSYEQYF. CDR3 nucleotide sequence: TGCGCCAGCAGCCAAGCGGGGCGAGTTCCAAGCTCTTACGAGCAGTACTTC.

This clone was seen a few times. This chain joins TRBV9 and TRBJ1-5, with no clear D. The V end was cut by 0 bases, the J end by 7 bases, with 11 bases between. Germline CDR1 SGDLS, CDR2 YYNGEE. This CDR3 region has 14 residues. CDR3 loop: CASSVGPEGQPQHF. In DNA, the CDR3 is TGTGCCAGCAGCGTAGGGCCGGAGGGCCAGCCCCAGCATTTT.

This clone was counted once. The chain joins TRBV28 to TRBJ1-5; 7 nucleotides agree with TRBD1. From germline, CDR1 is MDHEN and CDR2 SYDVKM. Trimming cost V 10 bases and J 3 bases; bases outside gene matches: 6. CDR3 size: 13 residues. Written as DNA, the CDR3 is TGTGCCACAAGGACAGGCTACAATCAGCCCCAGCATTTT. Translating gives CATRTGYNQPQHF.

This clone occurred a few times. The CDR3, as DNA: TGTGCCAGCAGCCCCCGACAGGGGATCTATGGCTACACCTTC. This gives the protein CASSPRQGIYGYTF. The chain links TRBV11-1 to TRBJ1-2, with 8 bases that match TRBD1. This CDR3 spans 14 amino acids. Germline values: CDR1 SGHAT, CDR2 FQDESV (reference sequence). Unmatched junction bases numbered 6, after V lost 5 bases and J lost 4 bases. The entire variable domain, with the rest obtained from reference TRBV11-1 and TRBJ1-2, is as follows: EAEVAQSPRYKITEKSQAVAFWCDPISGHATLYWYRQILGQGPELLVQFQDESVVDDSQLPKDRFSAERLKGVDSTLKIQPAELGDSAMYLCASSPRQGIYGYTFGSGTRLTVV.

A single count supports this clone. CDR3 region: CASSHQGESNQPQHF. CDR3 coding DNA: TGTGCCAGCAGCCATCAAGGGGAAAGCAATCAGCCCCAGCATTTT. The rearrangement links TRBV27 to TRBJ1-5; maybe TRBD1 (5 bases). V dropped 6 bases and J dropped 1 base, with 13 bases sitting between them. CDR3 length equals 15 residues. Germline CDR1 reads MNHEY; CDR2 reads SMNVEV (reference sequence).

The V and J genes are TRBV12-5 and TRBJ2-7; 7 bases agree with TRBD2. Germline V gives CDR1 LGHNT, CDR2 FRNRAP. Trimming at V came to 8 bases and at J to 1 base, leaving 5 bases not matched to a gene. The CDR3 extends over 13 amino acids. The CDR3 DNA reads as TGTGCTAGTTTAACAGCGGGGTCCTACGAGCAGTACTTC. Residues: CASLTAGSYEQYF.

This chain connects TRBV19 to TRBJ2-5; D call uncertain. V lost 3 bases and J 5 bases, leaving 10 bases between the germline ends. Germline CDR1 LNHDA, CDR2 SQIVND (reference sequence). This CDR3 has 13 residues. The CDR3 is CASSIVRLETQYF. Written as DNA, the CDR3 is TGTGCCAGTAGTATCGTCCGACTGGAGACCCAGTACTTC.

This rearrangement joins TRBV10-3 to TRBJ2-1; no firm D call. CDR1 ENHRY and CDR2 SYGVKD come from the germline V gene. This CDR3 comprises 15 residues. V was trimmed by 6 bases and J by 4 bases, leaving 16 bases between them. For the CDR3, the DNA is TGTGCCATCAGGGCAACGGGCCCTGAGTACAATGAGCAGTTCTTC. Protein sequence: CAIRATGPEYNEQFF.

The V gene is TRBV27, the J gene TRBJ1-1, with 9 nucleotides matching TRBD1. The CDR3 runs to 16 residues. The V and J ends lost 4 bases and 3 bases, in that order; junction bases with no gene match: 9. Germline loops: CDR1 MNHEY, CDR2 SMNVEV (reference sequence). The CDR3 region has the DNA TGTGCCAGCAGTTACTTGGGACAGGGACGGGACACTGAAGCTTTCTTT. The encoded protein is CASSYLGQGRDTEAFF.

V is TRBV7-2 and J is TRBJ2-1; 11 bases line up with TRBD1. Per the germline V gene, CDR1 is SGHTA and CDR2 is FQGNSA. Trimming removed 5 bases from V and 6 bases from J; junction bases left unmatched: 9. This CDR3 is built from 16 residues. CDR3 in DNA: TGTGCCAGCAGCCGCGGTGGTGGGACAGGGGGCAATGAGCAGTTCTTC. Its protein is CASSRGGGTGGNEQFF.

This chain connects TRBV7-2 to TRBJ2-2; D may be TRBD1 (5 bases). Per germline, CDR1 SGHTA and CDR2 FQGNSA. The CDR3 spans 13 residues. Trimming stripped 9 bases from V and 1 base from J, with 9 bases between. In DNA, the CDR3 is TGTGCCAGGCTACAGGAGAACACCGGGGAGCTGTTTTTT. It yields the protein CARLQENTGELFF.

This chain links TRBV27 with TRBJ2-3, with D uncertain. The CDR3 consists of 15 residues. CDR1 and CDR2 (germline): MNHEY, SMNVEV (reference sequence). Trimming removed 3 bases from V and 2 bases from J, with 12 bases in between. CDR3 sequence reads: CASSFSTLTTDTQYF. The CDR3 DNA sequence: TGTGCCAGCAGTTTCTCGACACTCACCACAGATACGCAGTATTTT.

This chain uses TRBV2 with TRBJ1-5; 9 bases match TRBD1. After removal of 4 bases from V and 7 bases from J, the junction contained 5 bases not matched to a gene. The V gene's germline CDR1 is SNHLY and CDR2 FYNNEI. CDR3 length: 14 residues. The CDR3 region has the DNA TGTGCCAGCAGTGCCACAGGGGGCAGGCAGCCCCAGCATTTT. It encodes CASSATGGRQPQHF. Based on the CDR3 plus reference TRBV2 and TRBJ1-5, the full variable domain is EPEVTQTPSHQVTQMGQEVILRCVPISNHLYFYWYRQILGQKVEFLVSFYNNEISEKSEIFDDQFSVERPDGSNFTLKIRSTKLEDSAMYFCASSATGGRQPQHFGDGTRLSIL.

Of note for this clone: Other DNA sequences in this sample translate to the same CDR3. The chain joins TRBV2 to TRBJ1-5, with 11 nucleotides matching TRBD1. This CDR3 is built from 15 residues. CDR1 and CDR2 from the germline V gene are SNHLY and FYNNEI. The ends lost 4 bases at V and 1 base at J; junction bases unmatched: 0. CDR3 nucleotide sequence: TGTGCCAGCAGTGGGGACAGGGGGAGCAATCAGCCCCAGCATTTT. It is translated as CASSGDRGSNQPQHF. Together with reference TRBV2 and TRBJ1-5, the CDR3 gives the full variable domain: EPEVTQTPSHQVTQMGQEVILRCVPISNHLYFYWYRQILGQKVEFLVSFYNNEISEKSEIFDDQFSVERPDGSNFTLKIRSTKLEDSAMYFCASSGDRGSNQPQHFGDGTRLSIL.

The V gene is TRBV5-1, the J gene TRBJ1-2; 8 bases line up with TRBD1. Germline CDR1 reads SGHRS; CDR2 reads YFSETQ. V was pared by 0 bases and J by 4 bases, with 2 bases of the junction left unmatched. The CDR3 extends over 14 amino acids. The CDR3 protein is CASSLDGQGYGYTF. In DNA, the CDR3 is TGCGCCAGCAGCTTGGACGGACAGGGCTATGGCTACACCTTC.

The rearrangement uses TRBV7-6 and TRBJ2-7; D remains ambiguous. CDR1 is SGHVS, CDR2 FNYEAQ, per germline. The CDR3 has 13 amino acids. V was pared by 2 bases and J by 1 base, with 6 bases between. DNA of the CDR3: TGTGCCAGCAGCTTACAGGCTTCCTACGAGCAGTACTTC. Its translation: CASSLQASYEQYF.

This sequence joins TRBV27 and TRBJ2-5; 9 bases line up with TRBD1. Unmatched junction bases numbered 5, after V lost 6 bases and J lost 3 bases. This CDR3 spans 14 amino acids. Germline CDR1 and CDR2: MNHEY and SMNVEV (reference sequence). CDR3 in DNA: TGTGCCAGCAGCCGATGGACAGGGGAAGAGACCCAGTACTTC. Translating gives CASSRWTGEETQYF.

The chain uses TRBV6-5 and TRBJ2-7; D not certain. This CDR3 region has 13 residues. CDR1 is MNHEY, CDR2 SVGAGI, per germline. The V gene lost 5 bases and the J gene lost 2 bases, with 10 bases spanning the gap. The chain's CDR3 is CASSLRATYEQYF. The CDR3 DNA reads TGTGCCAGCAGTCTCCGGGCCACCTACGAGCAGTACTTC.

The chain links TRBV27 to TRBJ2-3; 8 bases agree with TRBD1. The length of the CDR3 is 14 residues. The trim removed 5 bases at V and 5 bases at J, leaving 6 bases unmatched. The germline gives CDR1 MNHEY, CDR2 SMNVEV (reference sequence). The DNA of the CDR3 is TGTGCCAGCAGTATCAGGGGGCGCAAAGATACGCAGTATTTT. Protein sequence: CASSIRGRKDTQYF.

The chain joins TRBV11-3 to TRBJ2-7, with D maybe TRBD1 (5 bases). Per germline, CDR1 SGHNT and CDR2 YENEEA. There are 19 residues in the CDR3. Trimming removed 5 bases at V and 6 bases at J, with 32 bases between. The DNA of the CDR3 is TGTGCCAGCAGCCTAAACTCAATCGGTTCTCGTAACCAGGGCCCCGAGCAGTACTTC. Protein sequence: CASSLNSIGSRNQGPEQYF.